These 6 T cell receptor beta chains came from one sample sequenced in a study of T cell changes during pregnancy in multiple sclerosis. Data came from immunoSEQ multiplex PCR; TCRdb stores just in-frame clones and leaves some out. Altogether tens of thousands of clones are present, about 93% being singletons, with the ten largest covering 3.2%. Sequenced material: CD8+ T cells from peripheral blood mononuclear cells, taken in the second trimester of pregnancy. The source of these receptors is a female donor with multiple sclerosis, enrolled in a pregnancy study.

This sequence joins TRBV5-6 and TRBJ2-5; 11 bases are shared with TRBD1. Per germline, CDR1 SGHDT and CDR2 YYEEEE. This CDR3 has 15 amino acids. After removal of 4 bases from V and 5 bases from J, the junction contained 7 bases not matched to a gene. CDR3 DNA: TGTGCCAGCAGCAAGGGACAGGGGGTCCGGGAGACCCAGTACTTC. This gives the protein CASSKGQGVRETQYF.

The V call is TRBV27, the J call TRBJ1-2; no reliable D call. This CDR3 has 13 residues. The germline V and J ends were trimmed by 3 bases and 4 bases, with 9 bases remaining between them. The germline V gene has CDR1 MNHEY and CDR2 SMNVEV (reference sequence). The CDR3 sequence is CASSLQASYGYTF. The CDR3 region has the DNA TGTGCCAGCAGTTTGCAGGCAAGCTATGGCTACACCTTC.

The chain recombines TRBV5-1 with TRBJ1-2, with a possible D match to TRBD1 (6 bases). The CDR3 extends over 14 amino acids. Germline CDR1 SGHRS, CDR2 YFSETQ. V was shortened by 0 bases and J by 8 bases, with 14 bases between the two germline ends. The CDR3 nucleotides read TGCGCCAGCAGCTTGGAAAGCAGGGGTTACGGCTACACCTTC. Protein sequence: CASSLESRGYGYTF.

This chain joins TRBV27 and TRBJ1-1; TRBD1 agrees at 7 bases. The V gene end was trimmed by 5 bases and the J gene end by 5 bases; junction bases not matched to a gene: 2. This CDR3 is built from 12 residues. The V gene's germline CDR1 is MNHEY and CDR2 SMNVEV (reference sequence). DNA of the CDR3: TGTGCCAGCAGTCCAGGGGGGACTGAAGCTTTCTTT. Protein sequence: CASSPGGTEAFF.

This clone was picked up a small number of times. The V call is TRBV30, the J call TRBJ2-2; 11 bases match TRBD2. CDR3 size: 15 residues. V was pared by 3 bases and J by 6 bases, with 6 bases of the junction left unmatched. The germline CDR1 and CDR2 sequences are GTSNPN and SVGIG (reference sequence). The CDR3 DNA reads TGTGCCTGGAGCGCTAGCGGGAGGCTTGCCGGGGAGCTGTTTTTT. This gives the protein CAWSASGRLAGELFF.

This sequence joins TRBV7-9 and TRBJ1-2; D call uncertain. V was cut by 2 bases and J by 1 base, with 11 bases left in between. The CDR3 has 15 residues. Looked up from germline, CDR1 is SEHNR and CDR2 is FQNEAQ (reference sequence). The CDR3 region is CASSLSSVLNYGYTF. For the CDR3, the DNA is TGTGCCAGCAGCTTATCATCAGTGCTTAACTATGGCTACACCTTC.